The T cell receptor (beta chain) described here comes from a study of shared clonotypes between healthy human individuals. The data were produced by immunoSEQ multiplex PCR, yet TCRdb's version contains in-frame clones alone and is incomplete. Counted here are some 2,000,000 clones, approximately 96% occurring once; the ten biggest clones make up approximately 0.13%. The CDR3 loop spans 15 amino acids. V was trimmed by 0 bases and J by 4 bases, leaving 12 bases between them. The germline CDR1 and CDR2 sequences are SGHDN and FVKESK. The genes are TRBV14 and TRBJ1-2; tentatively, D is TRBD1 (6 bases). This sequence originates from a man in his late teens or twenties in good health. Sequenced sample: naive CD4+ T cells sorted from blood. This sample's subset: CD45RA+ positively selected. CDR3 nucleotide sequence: TGTGCCAGCAGCCAAGATAGGCGGGGGGCCTATGGCTACACCTTC. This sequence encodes CASSQDRRGAYGYTF.